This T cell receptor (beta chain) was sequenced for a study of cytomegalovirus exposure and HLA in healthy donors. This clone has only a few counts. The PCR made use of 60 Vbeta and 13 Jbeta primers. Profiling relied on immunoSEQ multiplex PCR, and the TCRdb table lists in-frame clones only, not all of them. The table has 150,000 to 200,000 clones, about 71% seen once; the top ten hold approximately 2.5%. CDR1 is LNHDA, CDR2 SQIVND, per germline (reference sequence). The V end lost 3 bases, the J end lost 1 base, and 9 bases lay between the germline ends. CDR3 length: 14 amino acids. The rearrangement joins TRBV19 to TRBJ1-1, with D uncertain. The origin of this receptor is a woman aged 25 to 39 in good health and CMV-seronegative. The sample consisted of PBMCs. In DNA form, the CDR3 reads TGTGCCAGTAGTATTGGCCCGGGGAACACTGAAGCTTTCTTT. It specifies CASSIGPGNTEAFF.